The entry that follows covers one TCR beta chain sequence. The antigen is undetermined. The sample is drawn from a study of cytomegalovirus exposure and HLA in healthy donors. Study details: Samples from HLA-typed donors yielded approximately 88 million unique TCRs in an early data release. Genotyping of roughly 400 donors showed that 65% to 90% belonged to the Caucasian-associated ancestry cluster.

General observations from the study: Analyzed later, most CMV-associated TCR beta chains appeared HLA-restricted.

Germline CDR1 reads SGHAT; CDR2 reads FQNNGV. The CDR3 totals 17 residues. Trimming removed 2 bases at V and 7 bases at J, with 20 bases between. 60 Vbeta and 13 Jbeta primers were used in PCR. Measured with immunoSEQ multiplex PCR; TCRdb has only the in-frame clones, and not every one. The sample yields 210,000 or so clones, just under 80% seen once. This TCR came from a boy between 10 and 17 years old in good health and CMV-seronegative. Material: PBMCs. The chain recombines TRBV11-2 with TRBJ2-2; possibly TRBD2 for D (6 bases). The CDR3 region is CASSLWSGGIEDGELFF. DNA for the CDR3: TGTGCCAGCAGCTTATGGTCAGGAGGGATTGAGGACGGGGAGCTGTTTTTT.